These T cell receptor beta chains were read from a single sample in a study of T cells in Graves' hyperthyroidism and ophthalmopathy. TCRdb used MiXCR to reprocess the multiplex PCR reads, holding one entry per CDR3 protein. Of more than 300,000 distinct CDR3 sequences in the sample, roughly 14% were seen once. The sequenced sample consisted of blood. These receptors all come from a woman in her twenties or thirties with Graves' ophthalmopathy. Each CDR3 is given with its conserved first and last residue. Fields, in order: J gene, D gene, CDR3 length, clone size, V gene, CDR3 protein, CDR3 DNA. D genes are given only for firm matches. Expanded clones get a size class; other rows say once, few or many, or leave the size out.

j_call: TRBJ2-2
d_call: TRBD1
cdr3_length: 15
clone_size: many
v_call: TRBV5-1
cdr3_aa: CASRGNRGLTGELFF
cdr3_nt: TGCGCCAGCAGGGGGAACAGGGGCTTAACCGGGGAGCTGTTTTTT

j_call: TRBJ2-3
d_call: NA
cdr3_length: 14
clone_size: NA
v_call: TRBV2
cdr3_aa: CASSLDSGVDTQYF
cdr3_nt: TGTGCCAGCAGTTTGGACAGTGGAGTAGATACGCAGTATTTT

j_call: TRBJ1-2
d_call: NA
cdr3_length: 14
clone_size: many
v_call: TRBV7-2
cdr3_aa: CASSLLQGGYGYTF
cdr3_nt: TGTGCCAGCAGCTTATTGCAGGGCGGCTATGGCTACACCTTC

j_call: TRBJ1-1
d_call: NA
cdr3_length: 15
clone_size: many
v_call: TRBV6-6
cdr3_aa: CASSYSVIGDNEAFF
cdr3_nt: TGTGCCAGCAGTTACTCGGTCATTGGGGACAATGAAGCTTTCTTT

j_call: TRBJ1-1
d_call: NA
cdr3_length: 14
clone_size: many
v_call: TRBV28
cdr3_aa: CASSFGRLNTEAFF
cdr3_nt: TGTGCCAGCAGTTTTGGCCGTCTGAACACTGAAGCTTTCTTT

j_call: TRBJ1-5
d_call: NA
cdr3_length: 16
clone_size: many
v_call: TRBV7-8
cdr3_aa: CASSLARTALGQPQHF
cdr3_nt: TGTGCCAGCAGCTTAGCCCGGACAGCCTTAGGTCAGCCCCAGCATTTT

j_call: TRBJ1-5
d_call: NA
cdr3_length: 13
clone_size: few
v_call: TRBV2
cdr3_aa: CARGGNSNQPQHF
cdr3_nt: TGTGCCAGGGGGGGGAATAGCAATCAGCCCCAGCATTTT

j_call: TRBJ2-4
d_call: NA
cdr3_length: 16
clone_size: many
v_call: TRBV7-9
cdr3_aa: CASSAPGFLAKNIQYF
cdr3_nt: TGTGCCAGCAGCGCGCCAGGGTTCCTAGCCAAAAACATTCAGTACTTC

j_call: TRBJ2-3
d_call: NA
cdr3_length: 11
clone_size: many
v_call: TRBV12-3/TRBV12-4
cdr3_aa: CASSRGDTQYF
cdr3_nt: TGTGCCAGCAGCCGGGGGGATACGCAGTATTTT

j_call: TRBJ1-2
d_call: TRBD1
cdr3_length: 15
clone_size: few
v_call: TRBV27
cdr3_aa: CASSSNAGGAYGYTF
cdr3_nt: TGTGCCAGCAGTTCTAACGCAGGGGGCGCCTATGGCTACACCTTC

j_call: TRBJ1-2
d_call: NA
cdr3_length: 13
clone_size: many
v_call: TRBV6-1
cdr3_aa: CASSESQNYGYTF
cdr3_nt: TGTGCCAGCAGTGAAAGTCAGAACTATGGCTACACCTTC

j_call: TRBJ2-2
d_call: NA
cdr3_length: 14
clone_size: many
v_call: TRBV2
cdr3_aa: CTSSIRTNTGELFF
cdr3_nt: TGTACCAGCAGTATACGGACGAACACCGGGGAGCTGTTTTTT

j_call: TRBJ2-1
d_call: TRBD2
cdr3_length: 15
clone_size: many
v_call: TRBV11-2
cdr3_aa: CASSLESSGAYEQFF
cdr3_nt: TGTGCCAGCAGCTTAGAGAGTAGCGGGGCGTATGAGCAGTTCTTC

j_call: TRBJ2-6
d_call: NA
cdr3_length: 16
clone_size: few
v_call: TRBV15
cdr3_aa: CATSRDRGFGANVLTF
cdr3_nt: TGTGCCACCAGCAGAGATCGGGGGTTTGGGGCCAACGTCCTGACTTTC

j_call: TRBJ1-5
d_call: NA
cdr3_length: 13
clone_size: many
v_call: TRBV11-1
cdr3_aa: CASSLSHRQPQHF
cdr3_nt: TGTGCCAGCAGCTTATCTCACAGACAGCCCCAGCATTTT

j_call: TRBJ2-1
d_call: TRBD2
cdr3_length: 14
clone_size: many
v_call: TRBV7-9
cdr3_aa: CASSNSGGGDEQFF
cdr3_nt: TGTGCCAGCAGCAATAGCGGGGGGGGCGATGAGCAGTTCTTC

j_call: TRBJ1-1
d_call: NA
cdr3_length: 17
clone_size: many
v_call: TRBV20-1
cdr3_aa: CSARRGATWTMNTEAFF
cdr3_nt: TGCAGTGCTAGGAGGGGGGCGACATGGACGATGAACACTGAAGCTTTCTTT

j_call: TRBJ2-3
d_call: NA
cdr3_length: 13
clone_size: few
v_call: TRBV4-1
cdr3_aa: CASSVPGTDTQYF
cdr3_nt: TGCGCCAGTTCAGTACCTGGCACAGATACGCAGTATTTT

j_call: TRBJ2-5
d_call: TRBD2
cdr3_length: 16
clone_size: many
v_call: TRBV5-5
cdr3_aa: CASSLAPGLAQETQYF
cdr3_nt: TGTGCCAGCAGCTTGGCGCCGGGACTAGCCCAAGAGACCCAGTACTTC

j_call: TRBJ1-2
d_call: TRBD1
cdr3_length: 14
clone_size: many
v_call: TRBV18
cdr3_aa: CASSPGTGKDGYTF
cdr3_nt: TGTGCCAGCTCACCAGGGACAGGGAAGGATGGCTACACCTTC

j_call: TRBJ1-1
d_call: NA
cdr3_length: 13
clone_size: many
v_call: TRBV30
cdr3_aa: CAWRSVVNTEAFF
cdr3_nt: TGTGCCTGGAGATCAGTCGTAAACACTGAAGCTTTCTTT

j_call: TRBJ1-2
d_call: NA
cdr3_length: 14
clone_size: many
v_call: TRBV10-3
cdr3_aa: CAIRTGTDMNGYTF
cdr3_nt: TGTGCCATCAGAACAGGTACAGACATGAATGGCTACACCTTC

j_call: TRBJ2-6
d_call: TRBD2
cdr3_length: 14
clone_size: NA
v_call: TRBV5-1
cdr3_aa: CATSRGAGANVLTF
cdr3_nt: TGCGCCACCTCGCGGGGGGCTGGGGCCAACGTCCTGACTTTC

j_call: TRBJ1-2
d_call: NA
cdr3_length: 14
clone_size: NA
v_call: TRBV3-1
cdr3_aa: CASSQSQEGVGYTF
cdr3_nt: TGTGCCAGCAGCCAAAGTCAGGAGGGCGTTGGCTACACCTTC

j_call: TRBJ2-6
d_call: NA
cdr3_length: 16
clone_size: many
v_call: TRBV14
cdr3_aa: CASSQGGGPPSNVLTF
cdr3_nt: TGTGCCAGCAGCCAAGGGGGGGGCCCACCATCCAACGTCCTGACTTTC

j_call: TRBJ2-1
d_call: TRBD1
cdr3_length: 15
clone_size: many
v_call: TRBV27
cdr3_aa: CASSPPGQGYNEQFF
cdr3_nt: TGTGCCAGCAGTCCACCGGGACAGGGGTACAATGAGCAGTTCTTC

j_call: TRBJ1-4
d_call: NA
cdr3_length: 16
clone_size: many
v_call: TRBV28
cdr3_aa: CASSLQGLTTNEKLFF
cdr3_nt: TGTGCCAGCAGTTTGCAGGGGCTAACAACTAATGAAAAACTGTTTTTT

j_call: TRBJ2-2
d_call: NA
cdr3_length: 14
clone_size: many
v_call: TRBV28
cdr3_aa: CASSLRSNTGELFF
cdr3_nt: TGTGCCAGCAGTTTACGCTCAAACACCGGGGAGCTGTTTTTT

j_call: TRBJ1-1
d_call: NA
cdr3_length: 14
clone_size: many
v_call: TRBV4-1
cdr3_aa: CASSQGTWRLRAFF
cdr3_nt: TGCGCCAGCAGCCAAGGGACCTGGAGACTCCGGGCTTTCTTT

j_call: TRBJ2-5
d_call: TRBD2
cdr3_length: 13
clone_size: many
v_call: TRBV7-7
cdr3_aa: CASSRLARETQYF
cdr3_nt: TGTGCTAGCAGCAGACTAGCGCGAGAGACCCAGTACTTC

j_call: TRBJ2-2
d_call: NA
cdr3_length: 15
clone_size: many
v_call: TRBV12-3/TRBV12-4
cdr3_aa: CASSLLGRGTGELFF
cdr3_nt: TGTGCCAGCAGTTTATTGGGGCGAGGCACCGGGGAGCTGTTTTTT

j_call: TRBJ2-7
d_call: TRBD1
cdr3_length: 16
clone_size: many
v_call: TRBV20-1
cdr3_aa: CSARDVFQGELNEQYF
cdr3_nt: TGCAGTGCTAGAGATGTTTTTCAGGGGGAACTTAACGAGCAGTACTTC

j_call: TRBJ2-7
d_call: NA
cdr3_length: 13
clone_size: NA
v_call: TRBV4-2
cdr3_aa: CASSQTSSREQYF
cdr3_nt: TGTGCCAGCAGCCAAACTTCTAGTCGCGAGCAGTACTTC

j_call: TRBJ2-3
d_call: TRBD2
cdr3_length: 15
clone_size: many
v_call: TRBV30
cdr3_aa: CAWSQLAGGADTQYF
cdr3_nt: TGTGCCTGGAGTCAACTAGCGGGGGGTGCAGATACGCAGTATTTT

j_call: TRBJ1-6
d_call: NA
cdr3_length: 19
clone_size: NA
v_call: TRBV14
cdr3_aa: CASSQEIRVGVLDNSPLHF
cdr3_nt: TGTGCCAGCAGCCAAGAAATCAGGGTCGGGGTGTTGGATAATTCACCCCTCCACTTT

j_call: TRBJ1-2
d_call: NA
cdr3_length: 17
clone_size: few
v_call: TRBV7-9
cdr3_aa: CASRTPGTSGKENGYTF
cdr3_nt: TGTGCCAGCAGAACACCCGGGACGTCGGGTAAAGAAAATGGCTACACCTTC

j_call: TRBJ2-3
d_call: TRBD2
cdr3_length: 12
clone_size: many
v_call: TRBV20-1
cdr3_aa: CSAMGGETSQYF
cdr3_nt: TGCAGTGCGATGGGGGGGGAAACATCCCAGTATTTT

j_call: TRBJ1-2
d_call: NA
cdr3_length: 16
clone_size: many
v_call: TRBV2
cdr3_aa: CASSEAIYRDGLGYTF
cdr3_nt: TGTGCCAGCAGTGAAGCGATCTACAGGGATGGCCTTGGCTACACCTTC

j_call: TRBJ2-1
d_call: TRBD2
cdr3_length: 16
clone_size: once
v_call: TRBV7-2
cdr3_aa: CASSYQHLAGANEQFF
cdr3_nt: TGTGCCAGCAGCTACCAGCATCTAGCGGGGGCTAATGAGCAGTTCTTC

j_call: TRBJ2-1
d_call: NA
cdr3_length: 15
clone_size: many
v_call: TRBV14
cdr3_aa: CASSPIGEGYNEQFF
cdr3_nt: TGTGCCAGCAGCCCGATCGGTGAGGGGTACAATGAGCAGTTCTTC

j_call: TRBJ1-2
d_call: NA
cdr3_length: 13
clone_size: few
v_call: TRBV6-5
cdr3_aa: CASSYSIGSGYTF
cdr3_nt: TGTGCCAGCAGTTACTCGATCGGTTCAGGCTACACCTTC

j_call: TRBJ1-2
d_call: NA
cdr3_length: 13
clone_size: few
v_call: TRBV6-7
cdr3_aa: CASSWTDLYGYTF
cdr3_nt: TGTGCCAGCAGTTGGACAGACCTCTATGGCTACACCTTC

j_call: TRBJ2-2
d_call: TRBD1
cdr3_length: 21
clone_size: many
v_call: TRBV25-1
cdr3_aa: CASPGDPPDRGKLQNTGELFF
cdr3_nt: TGTGCCAGCCCCGGAGACCCCCCTGACAGGGGAAAACTCCAGAACACCGGGGAGCTGTTTTTT

j_call: TRBJ2-2
d_call: TRBD2
cdr3_length: 17
clone_size: many
v_call: TRBV7-3
cdr3_aa: CASSPLAGPAFTGELFF
cdr3_nt: TGTGCCAGCAGCCCTCTAGCGGGGCCCGCGTTCACCGGGGAGCTGTTTTTT

j_call: TRBJ2-3
d_call: NA
cdr3_length: 16
clone_size: NA
v_call: TRBV7-9
cdr3_aa: CASSSVGGKKLDTQYF
cdr3_nt: TGTGCCAGCAGTTCGGTTGGCGGGAAAAAATTAGATACGCAGTATTTT

j_call: TRBJ2-4
d_call: NA
cdr3_length: 15
clone_size: many
v_call: TRBV2
cdr3_aa: CASSDSLRATNIQYF
cdr3_nt: TGTGCCAGCAGTGATAGCCTTCGGGCGACAAACATTCAGTACTTC

j_call: TRBJ2-1
d_call: TRBD2
cdr3_length: 17
clone_size: few
v_call: TRBV27
cdr3_aa: CASSFASGGAAYNEQFF
cdr3_nt: TGTGCCAGCAGTTTTGCTAGCGGGGGGGCCGCATACAATGAGCAGTTCTTC